This T cell receptor (beta chain) comes out of a study of control samples from healthy donors and cancer patients. The germline CDR1 and CDR2 sequences are MNHEY and SVGAGI. The CDR3 is 14 residues long. V was cut by 6 bases and J by 2 bases, with 14 bases left in between. The method was immunoSEQ multiplex PCR; TCRdb's version includes in-frame clones alone and lacks a portion of them. The table includes around 150,000 clones, nearly 96% detected once. The chain carries TRBV6-5 and TRBJ2-7; D might be TRBD1 or TRBD2, each matching 5 bases. The sequence derives from a woman aged 25 to 45 in good health. Material for sequencing was blood. DNA of the CDR3: TGTGCCAGCAGCCACCGGGGCAACACCTACGAGCAGTACTTC. This gives the protein CASSHRGNTYEQYF.